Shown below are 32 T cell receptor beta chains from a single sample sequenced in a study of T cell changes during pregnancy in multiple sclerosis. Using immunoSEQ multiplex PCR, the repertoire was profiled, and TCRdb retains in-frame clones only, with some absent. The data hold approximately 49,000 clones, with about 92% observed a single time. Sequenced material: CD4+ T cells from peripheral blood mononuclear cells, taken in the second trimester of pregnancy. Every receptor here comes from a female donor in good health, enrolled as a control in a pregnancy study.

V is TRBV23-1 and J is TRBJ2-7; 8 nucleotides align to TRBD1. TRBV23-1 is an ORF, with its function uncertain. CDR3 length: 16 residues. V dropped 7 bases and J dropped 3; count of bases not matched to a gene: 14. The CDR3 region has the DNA TGCGCCAGCACCTACCTCCGGGACAGGAGACACTACGAGCAGTACTTC. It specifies CASTYLRDRRHYEQYF.

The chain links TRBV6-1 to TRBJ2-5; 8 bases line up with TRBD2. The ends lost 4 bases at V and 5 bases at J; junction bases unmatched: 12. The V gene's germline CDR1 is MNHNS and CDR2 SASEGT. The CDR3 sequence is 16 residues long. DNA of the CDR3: TGTGCCAGCAGTGGCCTATCTAGCGGGCCCTGGGAGACCCAGTACTTC. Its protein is CASSGLSSGPWETQYF.

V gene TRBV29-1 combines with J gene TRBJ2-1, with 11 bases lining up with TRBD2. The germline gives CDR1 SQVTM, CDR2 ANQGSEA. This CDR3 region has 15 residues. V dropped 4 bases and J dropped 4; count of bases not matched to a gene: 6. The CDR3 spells CSVALRLAGYNEQFF. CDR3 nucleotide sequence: TGCAGCGTTGCACTGAGACTAGCGGGATACAATGAGCAGTTCTTC.

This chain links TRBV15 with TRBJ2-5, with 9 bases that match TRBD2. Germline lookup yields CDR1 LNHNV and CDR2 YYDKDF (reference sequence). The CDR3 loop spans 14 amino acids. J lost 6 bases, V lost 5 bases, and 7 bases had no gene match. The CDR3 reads CATSPLSGSQTQYF. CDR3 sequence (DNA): TGTGCCACCAGCCCCCTTAGCGGGAGCCAGACCCAGTACTTC. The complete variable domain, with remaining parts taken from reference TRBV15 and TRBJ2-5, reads DAMVIQNPRYQVTQFGKPVTLSCSQTLNHNVMYWYQQKSSQAPKLLFHYYDKDFNNEADTPDNFQSRRPNTSFCFLDIRSPGLGDTAMYLCATSPLSGSQTQYFGPGTRLLVL.

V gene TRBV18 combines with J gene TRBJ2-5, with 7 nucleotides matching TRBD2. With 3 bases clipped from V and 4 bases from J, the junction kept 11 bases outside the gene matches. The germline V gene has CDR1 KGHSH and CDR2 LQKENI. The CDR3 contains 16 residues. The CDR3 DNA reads TGTGCCAGCTCACCCCCCGGCAGACTAGCCGGAGAGACCCAGTACTTC. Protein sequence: CASSPPGRLAGETQYF.

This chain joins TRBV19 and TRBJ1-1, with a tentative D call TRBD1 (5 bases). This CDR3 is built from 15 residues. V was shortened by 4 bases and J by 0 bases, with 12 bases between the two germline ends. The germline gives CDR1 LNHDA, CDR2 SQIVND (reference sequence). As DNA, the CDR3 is TGTGCCAGTAGTAGAAGGGGTGGGATGAACACTGAAGCTTTCTTT. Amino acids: CASSRRGGMNTEAFF.

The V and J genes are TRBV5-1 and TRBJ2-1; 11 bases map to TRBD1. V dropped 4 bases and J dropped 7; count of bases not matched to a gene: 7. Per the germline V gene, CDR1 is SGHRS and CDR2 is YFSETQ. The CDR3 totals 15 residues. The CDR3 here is CASSLMDRGLNEQFF. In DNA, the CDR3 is TGCGCCAGCAGCCTGATGGACAGGGGGCTAAATGAGCAGTTCTTC.

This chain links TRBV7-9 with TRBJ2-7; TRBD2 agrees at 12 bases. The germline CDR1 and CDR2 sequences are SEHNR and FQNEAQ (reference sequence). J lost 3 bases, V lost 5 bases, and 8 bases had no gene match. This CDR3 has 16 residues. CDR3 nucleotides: TGTGCCAGCAGCCTTGGACTAGCGGGGCCTGACTACGAGCAGTACTTC. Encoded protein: CASSLGLAGPDYEQYF.

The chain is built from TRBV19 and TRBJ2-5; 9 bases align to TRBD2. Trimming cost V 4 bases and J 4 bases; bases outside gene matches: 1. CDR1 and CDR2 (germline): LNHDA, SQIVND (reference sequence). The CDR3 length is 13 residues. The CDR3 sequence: CASSTLAGETQYF. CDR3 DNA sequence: TGTGCCAGTAGTACACTAGCGGGAGAGACCCAGTACTTC.

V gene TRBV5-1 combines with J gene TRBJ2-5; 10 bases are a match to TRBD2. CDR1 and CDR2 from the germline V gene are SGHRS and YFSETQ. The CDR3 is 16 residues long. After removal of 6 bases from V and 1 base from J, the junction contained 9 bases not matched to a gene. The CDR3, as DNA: TGCGCCAGCACGCCATCTAGCGGGGGTACCCAAGAGACCCAGTACTTC. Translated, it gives CASTPSSGGTQETQYF.

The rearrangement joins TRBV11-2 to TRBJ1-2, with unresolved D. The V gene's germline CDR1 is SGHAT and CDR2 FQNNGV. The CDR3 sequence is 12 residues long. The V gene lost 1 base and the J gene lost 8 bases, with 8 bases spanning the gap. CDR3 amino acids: CASSLVRGGYTF. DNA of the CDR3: TGTGCCAGCAGCTTAGTTCGGGGAGGCTACACCTTC.

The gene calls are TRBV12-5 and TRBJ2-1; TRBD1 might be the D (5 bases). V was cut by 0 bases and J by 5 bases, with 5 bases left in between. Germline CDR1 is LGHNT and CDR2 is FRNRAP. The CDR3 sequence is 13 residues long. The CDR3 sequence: CASGLVGDNEQFF. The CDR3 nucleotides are TGTGCTAGTGGTTTGGTAGGGGACAATGAGCAGTTCTTC.

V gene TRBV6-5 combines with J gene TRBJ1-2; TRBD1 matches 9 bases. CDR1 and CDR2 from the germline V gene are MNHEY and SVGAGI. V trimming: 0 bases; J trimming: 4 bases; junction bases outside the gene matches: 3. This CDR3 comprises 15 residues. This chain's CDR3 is CASSYSIQGAYGYTF. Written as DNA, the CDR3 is TGTGCCAGCAGTTACTCAATACAGGGGGCCTATGGCTACACCTTC.

The CDR3 region has the DNA TGTGCCAGCAGGCCTTTACTAGCGGGAGGGCCGACTAGCACAGATACGCAGTATTTT. This encodes CASRPLLAGGPTSTDTQYF. The rearrangement joins TRBV2 to TRBJ2-3; the match to TRBD2 covers 13 bases. The CDR3 spans 19 residues. V gave up 6 bases and J gave up 0 bases; unmatched junction bases: 12. Germline V gene sequence: CDR1 SNHLY, CDR2 FYNNEI. Based on the CDR3 plus reference TRBV2 and TRBJ2-3, the full variable domain is EPEVTQTPSHQVTQMGQEVILRCVPISNHLYFYWYRQILGQKVEFLVSFYNNEISEKSEIFDDQFSVERPDGSNFTLKIRSTKLEDSAMYFCASRPLLAGGPTSTDTQYFGPGTRLTVL.

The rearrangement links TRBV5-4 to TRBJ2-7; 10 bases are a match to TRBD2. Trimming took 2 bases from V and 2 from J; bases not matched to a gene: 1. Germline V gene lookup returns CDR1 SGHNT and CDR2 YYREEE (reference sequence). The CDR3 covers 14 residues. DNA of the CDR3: TGTGCCAGCAGCTTAGCGGGGGGGGCCTACGAGCAGTACTTC. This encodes CASSLAGGAYEQYF.

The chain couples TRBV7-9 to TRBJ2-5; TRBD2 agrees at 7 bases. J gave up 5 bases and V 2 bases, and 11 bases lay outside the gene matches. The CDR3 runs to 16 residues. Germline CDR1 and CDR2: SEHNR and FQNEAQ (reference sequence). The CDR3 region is CASSLLAGRGGETQYF. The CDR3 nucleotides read TGTGCCAGCAGCTTATTAGCGGGCAGAGGTGGGGAGACCCAGTACTTC.

The CDR3 protein is CSAAGTSGGDEQFF. The DNA of the CDR3 is TGCAGCGCCGCCGGGACTAGCGGGGGCGATGAGCAGTTCTTC. The genes are TRBV29-1 and TRBJ2-1; 14 nucleotides match TRBD2. This CDR3 comprises 14 residues. With 7 bases clipped from V and 8 bases from J, the junction kept 7 bases outside the gene matches. Germline values: CDR1 SQVTM, CDR2 ANQGSEA.

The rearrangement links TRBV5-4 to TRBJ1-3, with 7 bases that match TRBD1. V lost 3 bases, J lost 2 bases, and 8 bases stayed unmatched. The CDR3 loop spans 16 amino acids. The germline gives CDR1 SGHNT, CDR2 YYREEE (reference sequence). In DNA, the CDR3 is TGTGCCAGCAGCTCGCGCCAGGGGGAAGCTGGAAACACCATATATTTT. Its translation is CASSSRQGEAGNTIYF. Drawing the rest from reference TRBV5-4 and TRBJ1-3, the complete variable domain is ETGVTQSPTHLIKTRGQQVTLRCSSQSGHNTVSWYQQALGQGPQFIFQYYREEENGRGNFPPRFSGLQFPNYSSELNVNALELDDSALYLCASSSRQGEAGNTIYFGEGSWLTVV.

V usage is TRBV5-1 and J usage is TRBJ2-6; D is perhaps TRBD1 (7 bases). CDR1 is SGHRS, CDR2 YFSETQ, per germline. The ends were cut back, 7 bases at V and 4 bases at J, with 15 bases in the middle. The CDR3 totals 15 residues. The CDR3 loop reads CASGPQGGGANVLTF. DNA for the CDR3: TGCGCCAGCGGCCCCCAGGGGGGCGGGGCCAACGTCCTGACTTTC.

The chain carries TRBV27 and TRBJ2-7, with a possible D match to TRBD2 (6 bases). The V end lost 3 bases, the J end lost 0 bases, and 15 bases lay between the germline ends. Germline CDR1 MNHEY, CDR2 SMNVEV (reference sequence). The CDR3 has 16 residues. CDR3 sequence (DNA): TGTGCCAGCAGTTTGGGCGGTAGCGGTATCTCCTACGAGCAGTACTTC. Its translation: CASSLGGSGISYEQYF.

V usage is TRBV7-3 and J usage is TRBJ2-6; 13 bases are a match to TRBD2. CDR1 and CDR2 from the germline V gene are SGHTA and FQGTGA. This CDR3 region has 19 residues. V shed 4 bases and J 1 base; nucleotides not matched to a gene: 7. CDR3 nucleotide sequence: TGTGCCAGCAGCTCCAGGACTAGCGGGAGTGGGTCTGGGGCCAACGTCCTGACTTTC. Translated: CASSSRTSGSGSGANVLTF. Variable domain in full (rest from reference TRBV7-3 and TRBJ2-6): GAGVSQTPSNKVTEKGKYVELRCDPISGHTALYWYRQSLGQGPEFLIYFQGTGAADDSGLPNDRFFAVRPEGSVSTLKIQRTERGDSAVYLCASSSRTSGSGSGANVLTFGAGSRLTVL.

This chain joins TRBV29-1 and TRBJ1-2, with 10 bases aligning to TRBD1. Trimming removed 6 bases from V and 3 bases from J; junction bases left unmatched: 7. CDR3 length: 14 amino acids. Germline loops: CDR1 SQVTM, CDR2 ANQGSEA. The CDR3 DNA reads TGCAGCGTAGTCGGGACAGGGGAATACTATGGCTACACCTTC. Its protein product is CSVVGTGEYYGYTF.

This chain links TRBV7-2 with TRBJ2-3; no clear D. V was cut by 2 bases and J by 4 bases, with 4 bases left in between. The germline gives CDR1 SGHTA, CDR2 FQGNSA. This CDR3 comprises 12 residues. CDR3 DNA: TGTGCCAGCAGCTTACCCGCAGATACGCAGTATTTT. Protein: CASSLPADTQYF.

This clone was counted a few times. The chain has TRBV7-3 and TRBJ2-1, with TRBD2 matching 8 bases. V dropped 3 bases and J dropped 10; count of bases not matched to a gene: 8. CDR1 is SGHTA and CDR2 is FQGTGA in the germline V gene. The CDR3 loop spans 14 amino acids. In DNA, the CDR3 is TGTGCCAGCAGCTTGGCGAGCGGGAGTGAAGAGCAGTTCTTC. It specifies CASSLASGSEEQFF.

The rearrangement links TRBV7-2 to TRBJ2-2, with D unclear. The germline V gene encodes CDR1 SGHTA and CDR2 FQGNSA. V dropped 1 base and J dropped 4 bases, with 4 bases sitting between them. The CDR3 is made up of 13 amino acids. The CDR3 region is CASSLVATGELFF. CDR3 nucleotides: TGTGCCAGCAGCTTAGTGGCCACCGGGGAGCTGTTTTTT.

DNA of the CDR3: TGTGCCAGCTCTCGGGACAGGCGAAATCAGCCCCAGCATTTT. As protein: CASSRDRRNQPQHF. The chain uses TRBV18 and TRBJ1-5; 8 bases line up with TRBD1. The germline V gene encodes CDR1 KGHSH and CDR2 LQKENI. J was trimmed by 4 bases and V by 6 bases; bases with no gene match: 5. The CDR3 has 14 amino acids.

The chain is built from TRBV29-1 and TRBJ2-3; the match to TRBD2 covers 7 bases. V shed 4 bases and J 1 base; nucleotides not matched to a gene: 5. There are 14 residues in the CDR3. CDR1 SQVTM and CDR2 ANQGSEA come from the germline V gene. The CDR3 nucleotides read TGCAGCGTTGGAAGCGGGGCCCGCACAGATACGCAGTATTTT. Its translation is CSVGSGARTDTQYF.

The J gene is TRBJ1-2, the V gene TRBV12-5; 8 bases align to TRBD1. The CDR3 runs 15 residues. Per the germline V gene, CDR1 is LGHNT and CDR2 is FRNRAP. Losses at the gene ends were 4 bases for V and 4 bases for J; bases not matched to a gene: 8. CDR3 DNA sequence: TGTGCTAGTGGTTCCGGACAGGGTAGAGGCTATGGCTACACCTTC. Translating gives CASGSGQGRGYGYTF.

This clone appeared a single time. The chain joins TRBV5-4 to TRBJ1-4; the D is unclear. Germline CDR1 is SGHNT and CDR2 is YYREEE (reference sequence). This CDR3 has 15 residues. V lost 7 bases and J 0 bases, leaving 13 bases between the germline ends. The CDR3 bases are TGTGCCAGCGGGGAACTCGGGGCAACTAATGAAAAACTGTTTTTT. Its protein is CASGELGATNEKLFF.

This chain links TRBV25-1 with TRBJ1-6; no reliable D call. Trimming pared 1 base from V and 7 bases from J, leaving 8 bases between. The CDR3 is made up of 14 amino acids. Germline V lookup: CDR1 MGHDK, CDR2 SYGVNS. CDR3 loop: CASSEWELNSPLHF. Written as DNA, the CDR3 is TGTGCCAGCAGTGAATGGGAGCTAAATTCACCCCTCCACTTT.

The CDR3 loop is CASREVGAGETQYF. CDR3 nucleotides: TGCGCCAGCAGGGAGGTAGGCGCGGGGGAGACCCAGTACTTC. V gene TRBV10-2 combines with J gene TRBJ2-5; a possible D gene is TRBD2 (6 bases). This CDR3 is built from 14 residues. Trimming took 6 bases from V and 5 from J, leaving 16 bases between them. CDR1 is WSHSY and CDR2 is SAAADI in the germline V gene.

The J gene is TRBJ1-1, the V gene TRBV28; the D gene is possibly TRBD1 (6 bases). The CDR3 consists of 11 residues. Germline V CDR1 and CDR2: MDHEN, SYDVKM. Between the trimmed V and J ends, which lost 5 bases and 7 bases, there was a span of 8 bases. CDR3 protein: CASSRTDEAFF. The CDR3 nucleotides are TGTGCCAGCAGTCGGACAGATGAAGCTTTCTTT.